The rows below give T cell receptor beta chains drawn from one sample of a study of response to subunit inactivated influenza vaccine. TCRdb reprocessed the RT-PCR reads via MiXCR and lists one record per CDR3 protein. The sample carries about 780,000 distinct CDR3 sequences, approximately 18% recorded once. The input for sequencing was PBMCs from blood, taken roughly 5 days after vaccination. The receptor source for this set is a man in his fifties or sixties who received an inactivated influenza vaccine. CDR3s leave out the opening cysteine and the closing phenylalanine or tryptophan.

>TRBV5-6|TRBJ2-1|14
ASSQAGIQYYNEQF
>TRBV20-1|TRBJ2-1|10
SGEWGYNEQF
>TRBV7-9|TRBJ2-7|14
ASSLDSPRLPYEQY
>TRBV20-1|TRBJ2-5|14
SAMVVWEDREETQY
>TRBV20-1|TRBJ2-1|13
SARTRDSTYNEQF
>TRBV20-1|TRBJ2-7|11
SAAGGSTYEQY
>TRBV2|TRBJ2-7|13
ASSDPYQMTYEQY
>TRBV29-1|TRBJ2-7|9
SVEGGYEQY
>TRBV6-5|TRBJ2-1|14
ASSYSGHHSYNEQF
>TRBV7-6|TRBJ2-7|12
ASTRGAGVYEQY
>TRBV10-3|TRBJ1-1|12
AISQGGGFPEAF
>TRBV12-3/TRBV12-4|TRBJ1-1|12
ASSFGGHNTEAF
>TRBV5-1|TRBJ2-1|13
ASSLVGDLVNEQF
>TRBV7-2|TRBJ2-7|14
ASSATSGRASTKQY
>TRBV5-1|TRBJ1-5|13
ASSLGGFRNQPQH
>TRBV6-2/TRBV6-3|TRBJ2-1|12
ASTPVAGVSEQF
>TRBV20-1|TRBJ1-2|12
SARDTRENYGYT
>TRBV4-2|TRBJ2-1|13
ASSQPGGRGHEQF
>TRBV7-2|TRBJ2-2|11
ASSQRVGGELF